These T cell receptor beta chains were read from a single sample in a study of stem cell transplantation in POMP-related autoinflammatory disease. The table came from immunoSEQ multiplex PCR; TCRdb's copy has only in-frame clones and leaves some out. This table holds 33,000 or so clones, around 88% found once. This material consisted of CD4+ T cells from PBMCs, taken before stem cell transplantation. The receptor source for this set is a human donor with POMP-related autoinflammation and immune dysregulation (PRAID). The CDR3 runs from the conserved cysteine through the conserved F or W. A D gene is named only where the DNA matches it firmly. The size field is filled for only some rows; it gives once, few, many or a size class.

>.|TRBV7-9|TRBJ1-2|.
TGTGCCAGCAGCCTTACAACATATGGCTACACCTTC
CASSLTTYGYTF
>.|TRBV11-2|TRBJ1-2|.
TGTGCCAGCAGCTCACGACAACGGCCCAACTATGGCTACACCTTC
CASSSRQRPNYGYTF
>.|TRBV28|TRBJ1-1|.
TGTGCCAGCAGTTTATCTACAGGGTTGGGGAAAGCTTTCTTT
CASSLSTGLGKAFF
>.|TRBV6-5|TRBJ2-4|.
TGTGCCAGCAGTTACACCCGAGGTATTCAGTACTTC
CASSYTRGIQYF
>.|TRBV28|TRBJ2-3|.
TGTGCCAGCAGTTTGGTATCCATGGGAACAGATACGCAGTATTTT
CASSLVSMGTDTQYF
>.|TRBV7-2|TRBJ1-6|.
TGTGCCAGCAGCGCTCGGGACGGACATTCACCCCTCCACTTT
CASSARDGHSPLHF
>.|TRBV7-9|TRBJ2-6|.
TGTGCCAGCAGCTTACGCGGTGGGGCCAACGTCCTGACTTTC
CASSLRGGANVLTF
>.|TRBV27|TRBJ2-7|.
TGTGCCAGCAGTTTACGGAGTAGGACGCTGGCTTCCTACGAGCAGTACTTC
CASSLRSRTLASYEQYF
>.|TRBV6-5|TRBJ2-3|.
TGTGCCAGCAGTTCCCCCAGGACAGATACGCAGTATTTT
CASSSPRTDTQYF
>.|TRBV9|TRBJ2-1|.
TGTGCCAGCAGCCTTTTTGGAGTACCCTACAATGAGCAGTTCTTC
CASSLFGVPYNEQFF
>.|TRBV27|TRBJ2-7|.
TGTGCCAGCAGTTTGGAAGCCAGCTCCTACGAGCAGTACTTC
CASSLEASSYEQYF
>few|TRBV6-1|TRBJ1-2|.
TGTGCCAGCAGTGAAATGGGGTTCTATGGCTACACCTTC
CASSEMGFYGYTF
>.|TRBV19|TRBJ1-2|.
TGTGCCAGTAGTATAGAGAGGGGGTATGGCTACACCTTC
CASSIERGYGYTF
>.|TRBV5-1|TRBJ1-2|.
TGCGCCAGCAGCATGGGGGACGCCTCCTATGGCTACACCTTC
CASSMGDASYGYTF
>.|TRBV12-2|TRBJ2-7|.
TGTGCAAGTCGCTTAGGGAGAGAAGGGCGGGGCCCCTCCTACGAGCAGTACTTC
CASRLGREGRGPSYEQYF
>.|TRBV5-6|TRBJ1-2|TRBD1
TGTGCCAGCAGCTTTCTCCCCGGGACAGGAGTGCCTCACACCTTC
CASSFLPGTGVPHTF
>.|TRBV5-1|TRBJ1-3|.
TGCGCCAGCAGCCCTGGAGACTCTGGAAACACCATATATTTT
CASSPGDSGNTIYF
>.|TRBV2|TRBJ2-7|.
TGTGCCAGCAGTGAAGACTACCGGTCCTACGAGCAGTACTTC
CASSEDYRSYEQYF
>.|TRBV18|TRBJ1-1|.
TGTGCCAGCTCCAGCTCCCAGGGTTATCCCGCTGAAGCTTTCTTT
CASSSSQGYPAEAFF
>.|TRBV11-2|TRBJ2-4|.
TGTGCCAGCAGCTTAGCTCGGAGTCTAGCCAAAAACATTCAGTACTTC
CASSLARSLAKNIQYF
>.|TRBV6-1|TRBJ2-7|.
TGTGCCAGCAGCGTAGCGGAGCACTACGAGCAGTACTTC
CASSVAEHYEQYF
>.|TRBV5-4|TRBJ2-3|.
TGTGCCAGCAGCTTGGAACAGGAGAGCACAGATACGCAGTATTTT
CASSLEQESTDTQYF
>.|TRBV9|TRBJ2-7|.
TGTGCCAGCAGCGTAGACCCGACGGACTCCTACGAGCAGTACTTC
CASSVDPTDSYEQYF
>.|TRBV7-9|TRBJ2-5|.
TGTGCCAGCAGCTTGTCGGTGTACCAAGAGACCCAGTACTTC
CASSLSVYQETQYF
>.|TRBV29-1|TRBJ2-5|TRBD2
TGCAGCGTTGAAAGTAGCGGGGAAGAGACCCAGTACTTC
CSVESSGEETQYF
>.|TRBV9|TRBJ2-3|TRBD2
TGTGCCAGCAGCGTCTACCCCCGACTAGCAGATTTACAGTTATCTAGCACAGATACGCAGTATTTT
CASSVYPRLADLQLSSTDTQYF
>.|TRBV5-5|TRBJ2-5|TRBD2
TGTGCCAGCAGCCCCGGGGGGGTTGGGGAGACCCAGTACTTC
CASSPGGVGETQYF
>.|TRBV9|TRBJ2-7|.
TGTGCCAGCAGCCTATCTTCGAGCTCCTACGAGCAGTACTTC
CASSLSSSSYEQYF
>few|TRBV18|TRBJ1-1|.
TGTGCCAGCTCATCATATCCCTATTCCCGGGCTGGGAACACTGAAGCTTTCTTT
CASSSYPYSRAGNTEAFF
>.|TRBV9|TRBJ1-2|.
TGTGCCAGCAGCGTAGGGGGGGACGGCTACACCTTC
CASSVGGDGYTF
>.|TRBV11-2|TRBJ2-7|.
TGTGCCAGCAGCTACTCTCCCCCTTCCGAGCAGTACTTC
CASSYSPPSEQYF
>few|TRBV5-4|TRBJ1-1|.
TGTGCCAGCAGCTTGGAACCGCCGAACACTGAAGCTTTCTTT
CASSLEPPNTEAFF
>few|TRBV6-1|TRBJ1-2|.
TGTGCCAGCAGTGAATACGGACCCTATGGCTACACCTTC
CASSEYGPYGYTF
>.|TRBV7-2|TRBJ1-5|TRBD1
TGTGCCAGCAGTCAGGGGGTGAATCAGCCCCAGCATTTT
CASSQGVNQPQHF
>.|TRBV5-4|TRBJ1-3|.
TGTGCCACACACAGCGTCCCACTTGGAAACACCATATATTTT
CATHSVPLGNTIYF
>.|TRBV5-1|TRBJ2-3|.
TGCGCCAGCAGCTTGGTTGATGAGGGAGATACGCAGTATTTT
CASSLVDEGDTQYF
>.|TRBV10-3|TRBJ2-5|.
TGTGCCATCAGTGTACAGAGTGGCGAGACCCAGTACTTC
CAISVQSGETQYF
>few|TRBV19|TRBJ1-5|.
TGTGCCAGTAGTATCGAAGGGAACCATTTT
CASSIEGNHF
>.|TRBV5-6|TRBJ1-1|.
TGTGCCAGCAGCTTACGACAGGTTTGGGGCGACACTGAAGCTTTCTTT
CASSLRQVWGDTEAFF
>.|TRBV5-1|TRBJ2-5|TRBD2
TGCGCCAGCAGCTGGGAGGGACTAGCGGGAGTGAGGGAGACCCAGTACTTC
CASSWEGLAGVRETQYF
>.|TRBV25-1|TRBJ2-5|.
TGTGCCAGCAGTGAATGGGTGGGGACCCAGTACTTC
CASSEWVGTQYF
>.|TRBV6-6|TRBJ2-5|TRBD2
TGTGCCAGCAGCTCAACTAGCGGGAGGGCCGGAGAGACCCAGTACTTC
CASSSTSGRAGETQYF
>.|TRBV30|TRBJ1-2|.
TGTGCCTGGAAGATCGGAACCTATGGCTACACCTTC
CAWKIGTYGYTF
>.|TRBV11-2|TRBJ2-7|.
TGTGCCAGCAGCTTAGAAAGCGGACCTACGAAGCAGTACTTC
CASSLESGPTKQYF
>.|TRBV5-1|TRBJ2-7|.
TGCGCCAGCAGCTTGGTCCCTAAGGATTCCTACGAGCAGTACTTC
CASSLVPKDSYEQYF
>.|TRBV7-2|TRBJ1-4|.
TGTGCCAGCAGCTTAGTGGGCAGGGCGGGTGAAAAACTGTTTTTT
CASSLVGRAGEKLFF
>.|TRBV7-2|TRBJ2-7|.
TGTGCCAGCAGCCTAGGAGGGACTCTTGCCTCCTACGAGCAGTACTTC
CASSLGGTLASYEQYF
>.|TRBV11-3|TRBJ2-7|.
TGTGCCAGCAGCTTAGGGGGGACAAACTACGAGCAGTACTTC
CASSLGGTNYEQYF
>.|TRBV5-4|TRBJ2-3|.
TGTGCCAGCAGCAACAGTTCCACAGATACGCAGTATTTT
CASSNSSTDTQYF
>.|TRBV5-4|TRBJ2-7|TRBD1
TGTGCCAGCAGCTTTCCGGGACAGGGCTACGAGCAGTACTTC
CASSFPGQGYEQYF
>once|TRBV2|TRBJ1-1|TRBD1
TGTGCCAGCAGTGTTGACAGGGGTGGAACTGAAGCTTTCTTT
CASSVDRGGTEAFF
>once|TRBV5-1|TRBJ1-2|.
TGCGCCAGCAGCTTGGCTGAGGGCGCCTATGGCTACACCTTC
CASSLAEGAYGYTF
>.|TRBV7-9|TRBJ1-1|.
TGTGCCAGCAGCTTAGACCCGGGACATGAAGCTTTCTTT
CASSLDPGHEAFF
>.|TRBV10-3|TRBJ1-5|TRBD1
TGTGCCATCAGCGACAGGGGCCCCAATCAGCCCCAGCATTTT
CAISDRGPNQPQHF
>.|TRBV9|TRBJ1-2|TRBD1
TGTGCCAGCAGCGCAAACAGGGGCCATGGCTACACCTTC
CASSANRGHGYTF
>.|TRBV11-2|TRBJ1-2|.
TGTGCCAGCAGCCTGAGTATGGGACACAGATATGGCTACACCTTC
CASSLSMGHRYGYTF
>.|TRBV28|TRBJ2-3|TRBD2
TGTGCCAGCAGTGACAGCGGGAGGAGCACAGATACGCAGTATTTT
CASSDSGRSTDTQYF
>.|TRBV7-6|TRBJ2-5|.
TGTGCCAGCAGCTTAGGGGGCGGAGAGACCCAGTACTTC
CASSLGGGETQYF
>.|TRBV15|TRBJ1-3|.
TGTGCCACCAGCAGAGATGGGCCCACCATATATTTT
CATSRDGPTIYF